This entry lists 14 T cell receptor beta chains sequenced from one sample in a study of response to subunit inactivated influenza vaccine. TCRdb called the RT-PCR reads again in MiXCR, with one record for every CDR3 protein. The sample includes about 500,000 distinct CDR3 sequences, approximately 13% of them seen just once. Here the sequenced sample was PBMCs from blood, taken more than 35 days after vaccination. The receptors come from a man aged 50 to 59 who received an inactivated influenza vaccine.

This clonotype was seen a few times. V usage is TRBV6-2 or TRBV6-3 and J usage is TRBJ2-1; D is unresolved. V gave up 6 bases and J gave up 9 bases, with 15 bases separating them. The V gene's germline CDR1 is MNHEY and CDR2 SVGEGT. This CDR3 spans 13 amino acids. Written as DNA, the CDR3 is TGTGCCAGCAGCCGGACCTGGCTGGGTGAGCAGTTCTTC. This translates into CASSRTWLGEQFF.

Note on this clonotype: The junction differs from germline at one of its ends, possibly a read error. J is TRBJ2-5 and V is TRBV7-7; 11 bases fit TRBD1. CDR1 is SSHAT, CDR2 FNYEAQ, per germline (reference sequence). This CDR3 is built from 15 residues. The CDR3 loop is CASSFRTGGEETQYF. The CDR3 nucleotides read TGTGCTAGCAGCTTCAGGACAGGGGGCGAGGAGACCCAGTACTTC.

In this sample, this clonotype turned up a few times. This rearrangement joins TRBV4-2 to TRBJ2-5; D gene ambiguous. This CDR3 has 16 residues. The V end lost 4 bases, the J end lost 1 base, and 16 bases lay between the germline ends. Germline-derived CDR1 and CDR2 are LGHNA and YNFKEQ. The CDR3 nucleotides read TGTGCCAGCAGCCCAAGTGCCTTTGCAGCCCAAGAGACCCAGTACTTC. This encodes CASSPSAFAAQETQYF.

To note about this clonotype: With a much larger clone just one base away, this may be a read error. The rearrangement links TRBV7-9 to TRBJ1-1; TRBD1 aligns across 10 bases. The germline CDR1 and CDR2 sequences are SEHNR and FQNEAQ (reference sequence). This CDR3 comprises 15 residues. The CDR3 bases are TGTGCCAGCGGAACATTGGACAGGGGGAACGCTGAAGCTTTCTTT. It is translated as CASGTLDRGNAEAFF.

The CDR3 loop reads CASSERQGHQETQYF. In nucleotides, the CDR3 is TGTGCCAGCAGCGAACGACAGGGACACCAAGAGACCCAGTACTTC. This sequence joins TRBV4-2 and TRBJ2-5, with TRBD1 matching over 7 bases. With 5 bases clipped from V and 0 bases from J, the junction kept 6 bases outside the gene matches. CDR1 and CDR2 from the germline V gene are LGHNA and YNFKEQ. The CDR3 totals 15 residues.

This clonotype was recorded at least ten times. Written as DNA, the CDR3 is TGTGCCATCAGTGCTATGAAGGGGGCCGATGAGCAGTTCTTC. Residues: CAISAMKGADEQFF. V gene TRBV10-3 combines with J gene TRBJ2-1; TRBD1 matches at 7 bases. The CDR3 consists of 14 residues. V trimming: 4 bases; J trimming: 8 bases; junction bases outside the gene matches: 8. Germline CDR1 and CDR2: ENHRY and SYGVKD.

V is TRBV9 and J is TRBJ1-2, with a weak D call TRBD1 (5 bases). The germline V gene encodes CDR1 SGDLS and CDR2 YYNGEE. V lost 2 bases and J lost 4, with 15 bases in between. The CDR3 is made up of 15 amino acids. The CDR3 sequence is CASSVAGPAPYGYTF. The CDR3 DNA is TGTGCCAGCAGCGTCGCGGGGCCCGCGCCCTATGGCTACACCTTC.

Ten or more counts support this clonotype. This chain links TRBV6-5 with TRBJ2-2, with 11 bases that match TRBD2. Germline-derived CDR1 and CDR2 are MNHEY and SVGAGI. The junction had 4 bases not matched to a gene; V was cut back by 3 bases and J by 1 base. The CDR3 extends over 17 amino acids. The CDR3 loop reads CASSYQTSGENTGELFF. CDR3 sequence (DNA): TGTGCCAGCAGTTATCAGACTAGCGGGGAGAACACCGGGGAGCTGTTTTTT.

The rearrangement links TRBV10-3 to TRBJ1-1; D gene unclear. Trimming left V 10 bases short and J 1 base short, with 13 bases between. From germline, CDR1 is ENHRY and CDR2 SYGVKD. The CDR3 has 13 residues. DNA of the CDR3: TGTGCCAGTACATCCGGCCCGAACACTGAAGCTTTCTTT. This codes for CASTSGPNTEAFF.

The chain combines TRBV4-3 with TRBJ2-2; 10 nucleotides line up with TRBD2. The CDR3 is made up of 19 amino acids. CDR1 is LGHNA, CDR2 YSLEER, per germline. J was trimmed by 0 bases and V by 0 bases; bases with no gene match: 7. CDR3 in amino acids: CASSQEGRLAGANTGELFF. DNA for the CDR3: TGCGCCAGCAGCCAAGAAGGCAGGCTAGCGGGGGCGAACACCGGGGAGCTGTTTTTT.

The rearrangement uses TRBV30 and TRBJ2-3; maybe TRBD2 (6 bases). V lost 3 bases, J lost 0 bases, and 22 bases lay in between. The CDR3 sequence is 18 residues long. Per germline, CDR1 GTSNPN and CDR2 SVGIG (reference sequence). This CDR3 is CAWRGLGGLFLSTDTQYF. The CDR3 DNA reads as TGTGCCTGGAGGGGACTCGGGGGTCTATTTCTTAGCACAGATACGCAGTATTTT.

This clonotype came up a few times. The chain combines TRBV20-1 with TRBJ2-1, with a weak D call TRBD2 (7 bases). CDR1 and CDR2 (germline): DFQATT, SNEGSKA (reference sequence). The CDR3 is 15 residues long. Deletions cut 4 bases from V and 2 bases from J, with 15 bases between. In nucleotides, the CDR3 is TGCAGTGCTAATCTAGGGGGGGGTCCCTACAATGAGCAGTTCTTC. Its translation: CSANLGGGPYNEQFF.

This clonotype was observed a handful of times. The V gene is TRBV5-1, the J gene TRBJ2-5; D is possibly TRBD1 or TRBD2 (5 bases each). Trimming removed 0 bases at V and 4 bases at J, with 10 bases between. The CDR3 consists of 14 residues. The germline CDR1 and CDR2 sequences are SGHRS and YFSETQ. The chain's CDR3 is CASSLEGAGETQYF. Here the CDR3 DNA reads TGCGCCAGCAGCTTGGAAGGGGCGGGAGAGACCCAGTACTTC.

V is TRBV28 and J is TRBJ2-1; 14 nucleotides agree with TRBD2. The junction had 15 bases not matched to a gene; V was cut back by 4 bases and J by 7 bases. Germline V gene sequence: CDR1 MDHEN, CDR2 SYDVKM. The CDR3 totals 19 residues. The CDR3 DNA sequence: TGTGCCAGCAGTTCCCCGACTAGCGGGGGGGCTTATGGTTGGAATGAGCAGTTCTTC. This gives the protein CASSSPTSGGAYGWNEQFF.